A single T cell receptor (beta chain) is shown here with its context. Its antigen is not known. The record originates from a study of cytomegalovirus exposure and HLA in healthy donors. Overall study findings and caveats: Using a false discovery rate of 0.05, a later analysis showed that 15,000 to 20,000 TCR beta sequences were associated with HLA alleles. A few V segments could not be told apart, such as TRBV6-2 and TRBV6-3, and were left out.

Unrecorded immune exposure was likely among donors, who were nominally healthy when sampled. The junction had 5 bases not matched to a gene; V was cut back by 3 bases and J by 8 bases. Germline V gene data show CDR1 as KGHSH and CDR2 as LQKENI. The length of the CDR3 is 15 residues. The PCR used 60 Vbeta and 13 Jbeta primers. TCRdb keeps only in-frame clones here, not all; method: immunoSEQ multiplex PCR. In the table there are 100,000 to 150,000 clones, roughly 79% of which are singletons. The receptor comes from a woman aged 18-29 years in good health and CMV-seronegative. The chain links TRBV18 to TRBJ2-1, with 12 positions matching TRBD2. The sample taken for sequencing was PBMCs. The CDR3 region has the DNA TGTGCCAGCTCACCCCCTAGCGGGAGGGCCCATGAGCAGTTCTTC. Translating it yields CASSPPSGRAHEQFF.